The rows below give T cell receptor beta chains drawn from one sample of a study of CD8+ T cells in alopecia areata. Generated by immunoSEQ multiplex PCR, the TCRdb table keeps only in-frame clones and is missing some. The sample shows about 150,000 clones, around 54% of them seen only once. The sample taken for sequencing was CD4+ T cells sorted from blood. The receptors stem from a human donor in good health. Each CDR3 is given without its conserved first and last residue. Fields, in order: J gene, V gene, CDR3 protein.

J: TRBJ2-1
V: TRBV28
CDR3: ASSSGRRWNEQF

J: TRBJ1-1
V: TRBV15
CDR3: ATTGRLNTEAF

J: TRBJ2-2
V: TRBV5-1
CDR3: ASSLEASGNYGGELF

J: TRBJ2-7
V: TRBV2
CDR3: ARGQGSVEQY

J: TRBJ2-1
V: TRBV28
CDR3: ASSSTGLAGNNEQF

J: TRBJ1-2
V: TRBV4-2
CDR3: ASSQDGTGGYGYT

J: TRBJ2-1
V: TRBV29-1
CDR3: SVDEFYEQF

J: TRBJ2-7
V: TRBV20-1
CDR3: SAPTSTEQY

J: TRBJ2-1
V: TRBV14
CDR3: ASSPSTRPSYNEQF

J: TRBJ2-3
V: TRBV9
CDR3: ASSLQVGPADTQY

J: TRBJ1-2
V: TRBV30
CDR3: AWSSALNYGYT

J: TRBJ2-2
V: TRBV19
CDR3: ASSLTGAGTGELF

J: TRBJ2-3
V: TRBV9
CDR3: ASSVRLAGGTDTQY

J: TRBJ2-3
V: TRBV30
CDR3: AWSGWTGDTTDTQY

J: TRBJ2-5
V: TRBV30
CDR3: AWSMTGVETQY

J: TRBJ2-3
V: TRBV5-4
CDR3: ASSQPATDTQY

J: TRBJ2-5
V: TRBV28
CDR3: ASSSAQTSGRARTQY

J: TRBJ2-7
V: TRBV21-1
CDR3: ASSKVYEQY

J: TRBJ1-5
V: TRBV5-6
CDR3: ASSLIKESNLNQPQH

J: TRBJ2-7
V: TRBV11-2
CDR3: ASSLDGAAEY

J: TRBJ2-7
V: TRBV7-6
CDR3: ASSGGLAGSYEQY

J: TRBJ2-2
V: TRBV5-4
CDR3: ASSGFSGGINTGELF

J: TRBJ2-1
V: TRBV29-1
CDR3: SVEISQYQF

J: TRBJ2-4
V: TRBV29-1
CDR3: SVDSANIQY

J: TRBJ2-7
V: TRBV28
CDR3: ASTLGQGKYEQY

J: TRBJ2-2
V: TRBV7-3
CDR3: ASSLTLGSFTGELF

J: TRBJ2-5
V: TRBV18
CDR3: ASSPVGEQY

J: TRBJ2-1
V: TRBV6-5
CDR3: ASSYVSGRASGEQF

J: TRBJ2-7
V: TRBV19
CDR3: ASSDSRDPNAYEQY

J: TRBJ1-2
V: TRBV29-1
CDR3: SVAGGHYGYT

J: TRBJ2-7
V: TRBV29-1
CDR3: SVAKPGESYEQY

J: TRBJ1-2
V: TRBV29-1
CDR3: SVEDHPRAGGYT

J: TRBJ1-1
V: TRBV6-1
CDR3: ASSYLQGTAEAF

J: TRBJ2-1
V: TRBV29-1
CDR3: SVRSSGRINEQF

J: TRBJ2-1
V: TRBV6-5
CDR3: ASRHDRGSEQF

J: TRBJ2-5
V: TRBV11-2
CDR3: ASTPGTGDQETQY

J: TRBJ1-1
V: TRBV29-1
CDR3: SVEDYGAGTEAF